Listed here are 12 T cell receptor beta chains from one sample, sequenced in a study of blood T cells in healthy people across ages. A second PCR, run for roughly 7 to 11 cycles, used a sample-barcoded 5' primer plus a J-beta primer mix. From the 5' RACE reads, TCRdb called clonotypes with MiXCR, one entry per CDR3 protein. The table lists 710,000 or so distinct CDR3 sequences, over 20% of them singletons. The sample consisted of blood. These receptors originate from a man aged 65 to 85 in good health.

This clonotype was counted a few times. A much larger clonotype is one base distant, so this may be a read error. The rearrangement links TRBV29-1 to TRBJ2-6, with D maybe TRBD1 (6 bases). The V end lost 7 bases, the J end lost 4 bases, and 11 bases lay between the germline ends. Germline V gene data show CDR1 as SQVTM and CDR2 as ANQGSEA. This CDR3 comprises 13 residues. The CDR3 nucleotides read TGCAGCGCGATAGGGGGAGGGGCCAACGTCCTGACTTTC. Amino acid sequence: CSAIGGGANVLTF.

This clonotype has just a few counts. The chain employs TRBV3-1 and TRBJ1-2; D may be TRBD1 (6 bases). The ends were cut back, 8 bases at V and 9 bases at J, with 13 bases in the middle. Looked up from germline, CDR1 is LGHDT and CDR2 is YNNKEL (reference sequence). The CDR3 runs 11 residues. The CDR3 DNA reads TGTGCCAGCGAAAGGGGGGACAGCTACACCTTC. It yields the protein CASERGDSYTF.

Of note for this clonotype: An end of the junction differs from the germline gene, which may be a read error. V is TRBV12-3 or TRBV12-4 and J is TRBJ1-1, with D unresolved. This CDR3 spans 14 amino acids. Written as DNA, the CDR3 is TGTGCCAGCACTTGGATGTCCCTGAAGACTGAAGCTTTCTTT. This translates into CASTWMSLKTEAFF.

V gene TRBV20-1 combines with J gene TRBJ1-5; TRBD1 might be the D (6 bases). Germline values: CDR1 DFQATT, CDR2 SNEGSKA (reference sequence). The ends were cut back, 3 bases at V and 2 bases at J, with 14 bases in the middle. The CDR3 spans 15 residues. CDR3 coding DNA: TGCAGTGCTAGGGTCGGGGGGGCAGGCAATCAGCCCCAGCATTTT. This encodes CSARVGGAGNQPQHF.

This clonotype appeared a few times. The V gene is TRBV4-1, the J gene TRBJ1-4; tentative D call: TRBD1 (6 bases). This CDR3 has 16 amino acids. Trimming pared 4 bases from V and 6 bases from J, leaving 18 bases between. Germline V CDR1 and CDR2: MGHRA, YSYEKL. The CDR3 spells CASSRATGRKDEKLFF. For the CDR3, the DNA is TGCGCCAGCAGCCGGGCCACAGGGCGGAAAGATGAAAAACTGTTTTTT.

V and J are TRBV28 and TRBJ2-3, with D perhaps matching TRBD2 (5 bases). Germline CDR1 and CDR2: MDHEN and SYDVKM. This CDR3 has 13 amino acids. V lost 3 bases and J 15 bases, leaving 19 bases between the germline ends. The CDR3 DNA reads TGTGCCAGCAGTTTCTCTCTCCGGACCGGGAAATATTTT. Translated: CASSFSLRTGKYF.

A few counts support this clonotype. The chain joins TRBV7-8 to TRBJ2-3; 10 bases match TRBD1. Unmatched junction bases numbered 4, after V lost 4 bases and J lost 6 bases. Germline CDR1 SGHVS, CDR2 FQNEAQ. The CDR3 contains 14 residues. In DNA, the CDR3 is TGTGCCAGCAGCTCCGGGACAGGGGTTGATACGCAGTATTTT. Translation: CASSSGTGVDTQYF.

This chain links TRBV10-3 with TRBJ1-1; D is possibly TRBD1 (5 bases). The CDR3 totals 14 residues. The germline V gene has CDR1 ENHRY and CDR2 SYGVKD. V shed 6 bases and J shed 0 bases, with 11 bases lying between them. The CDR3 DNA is TGTGCCATCAGGGAAAAACAGGTGAACACTGAAGCTTTCTTT. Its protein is CAIREKQVNTEAFF.

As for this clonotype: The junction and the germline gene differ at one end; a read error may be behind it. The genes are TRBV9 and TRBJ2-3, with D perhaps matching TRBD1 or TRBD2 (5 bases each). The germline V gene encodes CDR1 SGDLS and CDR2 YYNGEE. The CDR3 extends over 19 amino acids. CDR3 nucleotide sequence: TGTGTCAGCAGCCCCCTCCCCTCCGGGGCTACCTCTGGCACAGATACGCAGTATTTT. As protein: CVSSPLPSGATSGTDTQYF.

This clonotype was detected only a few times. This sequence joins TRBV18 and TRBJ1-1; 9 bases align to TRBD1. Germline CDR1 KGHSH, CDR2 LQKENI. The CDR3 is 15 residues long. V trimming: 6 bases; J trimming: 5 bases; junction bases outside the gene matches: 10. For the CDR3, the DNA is TGTGCCAGCTCCCAAGAAACAGGGGGCGAAACTGAAGCTTTCTTT. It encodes CASSQETGGETEAFF.

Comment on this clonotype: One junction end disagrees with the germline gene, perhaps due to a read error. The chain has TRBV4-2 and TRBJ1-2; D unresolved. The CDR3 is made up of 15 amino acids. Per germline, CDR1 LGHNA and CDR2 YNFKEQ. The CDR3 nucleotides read TGTACCAGCAGCCAAGAGTTGATGGAAGGCTATGGCTACACCTTC. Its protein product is CTSSQELMEGYGYTF.

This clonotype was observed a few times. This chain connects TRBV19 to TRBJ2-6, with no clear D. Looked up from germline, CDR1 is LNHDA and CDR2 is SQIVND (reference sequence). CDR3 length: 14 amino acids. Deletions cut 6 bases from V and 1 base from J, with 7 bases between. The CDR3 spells CASREQSGANVLTF. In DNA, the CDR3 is TGTGCCAGTAGGGAACAGTCTGGGGCCAACGTCCTGACTTTC.